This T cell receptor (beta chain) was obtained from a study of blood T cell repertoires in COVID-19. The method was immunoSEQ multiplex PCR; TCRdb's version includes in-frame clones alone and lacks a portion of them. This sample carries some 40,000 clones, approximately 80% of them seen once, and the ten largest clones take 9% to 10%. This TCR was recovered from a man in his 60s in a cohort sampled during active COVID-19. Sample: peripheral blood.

Here the CDR3 reads CASSLMSGRSYNEQFF. CDR3 bases: TGCGCCAGCAGCTTGATGAGCGGGAGATCCTACAATGAGCAGTTCTTC. The rearrangement joins TRBV5-1 to TRBJ2-1; 8 bases are shared with TRBD2. Germline CDR1 is SGHRS and CDR2 is YFSETQ. V lost 1 base, J lost 1 base, and 4 bases stayed unmatched. The CDR3 spans 16 residues. The full variable domain, its missing parts supplied by reference TRBV5-1 and TRBJ2-1, is KAGVTQTPRYLIKTRGQQVTLSCSPISGHRSVSWYQQTPGQGLQFLFEYFSETQRNKGNFPGRFSGRQFSNSRSEMNVSTLELGDSALYLCASSLMSGRSYNEQFFGPGTRLTVL.